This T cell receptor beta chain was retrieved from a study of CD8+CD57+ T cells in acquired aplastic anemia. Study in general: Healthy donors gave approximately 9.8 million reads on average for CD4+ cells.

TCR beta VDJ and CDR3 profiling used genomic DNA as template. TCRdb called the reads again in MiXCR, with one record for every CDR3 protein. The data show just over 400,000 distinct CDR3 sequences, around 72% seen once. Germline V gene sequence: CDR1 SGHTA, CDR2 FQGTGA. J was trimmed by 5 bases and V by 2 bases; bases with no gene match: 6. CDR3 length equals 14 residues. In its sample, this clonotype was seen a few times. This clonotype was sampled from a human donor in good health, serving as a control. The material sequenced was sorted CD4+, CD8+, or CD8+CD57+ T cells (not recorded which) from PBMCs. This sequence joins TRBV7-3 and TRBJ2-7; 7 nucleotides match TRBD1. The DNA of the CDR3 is TGTGCCAGCAGCTTAGACAACAGGGGCAACGAGCAGTACTTC. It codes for CASSLDNRGNEQYF.